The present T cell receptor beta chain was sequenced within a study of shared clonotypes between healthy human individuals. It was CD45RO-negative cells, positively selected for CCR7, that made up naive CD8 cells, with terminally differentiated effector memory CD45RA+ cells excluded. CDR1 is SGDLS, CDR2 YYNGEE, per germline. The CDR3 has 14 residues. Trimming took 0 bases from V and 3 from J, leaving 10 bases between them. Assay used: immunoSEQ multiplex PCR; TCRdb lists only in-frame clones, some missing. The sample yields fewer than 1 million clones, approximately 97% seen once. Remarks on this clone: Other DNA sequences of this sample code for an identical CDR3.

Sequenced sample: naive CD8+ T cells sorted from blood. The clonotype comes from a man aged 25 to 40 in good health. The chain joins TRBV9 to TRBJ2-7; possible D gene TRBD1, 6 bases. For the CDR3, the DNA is TGTGCCAGCAGCGTAGGCCCGGACAGCTACGAGCAGTACTTC. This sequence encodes CASSVGPDSYEQYF.